The 27 T cell receptor beta chains presented below share a single source sample, sequenced in a study of blood T cell repertoires in COVID-19. Some clones are missing from TCRdb's copy, which holds only in-frame ones; the method was immunoSEQ multiplex PCR. The table includes 95,000 or so clones, around nine tenths detected once. The sample taken for sequencing was peripheral blood. These receptors originate from a woman aged 70-85 years with acute or convalescent COVID-19.

The gene calls are TRBV3-1 (or the pseudogene TRBV3-2) and TRBJ2-5; 9 bases align to TRBD2. The germline V gene has CDR1 LGHDT and CDR2 YNNKEL (reference sequence). The V segment lost 0 bases and the J segment 2 bases; nucleotides outside the gene matches: 4. This CDR3 has 16 amino acids. For the CDR3, the DNA is TGTGCCAGCAGCCAAGATCAAGCGGGGGGACAAGAGACCCAGTACTTC. Residues: CASSQDQAGGQETQYF.

This clone was counted only a few times. V and J are TRBV18 and TRBJ2-3; 8 nucleotides line up with TRBD2. The V gene's germline CDR1 is KGHSH and CDR2 LQKENI. V lost 3 bases, J lost 5 bases, and 13 bases stayed unmatched. The CDR3 has 17 amino acids. The CDR3 coding sequence is TGTGCCAGCTCACCCCGGTTGAGGACTAGCACGATAGATACGCAGTATTTT. It translates to CASSPRLRTSTIDTQYF. Looking up the rest from reference TRBV18 and TRBJ2-3 gives the full variable domain: NAGVMQNPRHLVRRRGQEARLRCSPMKGHSHVYWYRQLPEEGLKFMVYLQKENIIDESGMPKERFSAEFPKEGPSILRIQQVVRGDSAAYFCASSPRLRTSTIDTQYFGPGTRLTVL.

The DNA for the CDR3 is TGCGCCAGCAGCGTCATGACAGCTGACACTGAAGCTTTCTTT. Translation: CASSVMTADTEAFF. The gene calls are TRBV5-1 and TRBJ1-1, with D possibly matching TRBD1 (5 bases). This CDR3 comprises 14 residues. Germline values: CDR1 SGHRS, CDR2 YFSETQ. Deletions cut 4 bases from V and 3 bases from J, with 13 bases between.

This chain uses TRBV6-5 with TRBJ2-7, with 10 bases matching TRBD2. The CDR3 loop spans 13 amino acids. CDR1 MNHEY and CDR2 SVGAGI come from the germline V gene. The junction had 4 bases not matched to a gene; V was cut back by 6 bases and J by 5 bases. DNA of the CDR3: TGTGCCAGCAGAAAAGCGGGGGGGGACGAGCAGTACGTC. Its protein product is CASRKAGGDEQYV.

The rearrangement uses TRBV30 and TRBJ1-2; a weak D match, TRBD1 (5 bases). Trimming stripped 3 bases from V and 4 bases from J, with 12 bases between. Germline CDR1 is GTSNPN and CDR2 is SVGIG (reference sequence). The length of the CDR3 is 13 residues. CDR3 DNA: TGTGCCTGGAGATTAGAAGGGGTCTATGGCTACACCTTC. It translates to CAWRLEGVYGYTF. Full variable domain (remainder filled in from reference TRBV30 and TRBJ1-2): SQTIHQWPATLVQPVGSPLSLECTVEGTSNPNLYWYRQAAGRGLQLLFYSVGIGQISSEVPQNLSASRPQDRQFILSSKKLLLSDSGFYLCAWRLEGVYGYTFGSGTRLTVV.

This chain links TRBV7-9 with TRBJ2-1; 9 bases match TRBD1. Trimming took 5 bases from V and 7 from J; bases not matched to a gene: 9. CDR1 SEHNR and CDR2 FQNEAQ come from the germline V gene (reference sequence). The CDR3 is made up of 15 amino acids. The CDR3 DNA is TGTGCCAGCAGCAAAACAGGGGGCGCCGGGAATGAGCAGTTCTTC. This encodes CASSKTGGAGNEQFF.

This clone occurred once. The rearrangement joins TRBV19 to TRBJ2-7; 8 nucleotides agree with TRBD1. CDR3 length: 15 amino acids. The V and J ends lost 5 bases and 1 base, in that order; junction bases with no gene match: 7. CDR1 is LNHDA, CDR2 SQIVND, per germline (reference sequence). Here the CDR3 reads CASSPTGDRSYEQYF. The DNA of the CDR3 is TGTGCCAGTAGTCCCACTGGGGACAGGTCCTACGAGCAGTACTTC. The whole variable domain, remainder taken from reference TRBV19 and TRBJ2-7, is DGGITQSPKYLFRKEGQNVTLSCEQNLNHDAMYWYRQDPGQGLRLIYYSQIVNDFQKGDIAEGYSVSREKKESFPLTVTSAQKNPTAFYLCASSPTGDRSYEQYFGPGTRLTVT.

J is TRBJ2-1 and V is TRBV19, with TRBD1 matching 8 bases. The CDR3 is made up of 14 amino acids. V gave up 5 bases and J gave up 5 bases; unmatched junction bases: 5. Germline V CDR1 and CDR2: LNHDA, SQIVND (reference sequence). The CDR3 reads CASSARGPNNEQFF. DNA of the CDR3: TGTGCCAGTAGTGCCAGGGGGCCCAACAATGAGCAGTTCTTC.

V is TRBV5-1 and J is TRBJ2-1; 9 nucleotides line up with TRBD1. The germline CDR1 and CDR2 sequences are SGHRS and YFSETQ. The CDR3 is made up of 16 amino acids. V lost 1 base, J lost 5 bases, and 7 bases stayed unmatched. Written as DNA, the CDR3 is TGCGCCAGCAGCTTGTGGCCGGGACAGGGCAACAATGAGCAGTTCTTC. Its translation: CASSLWPGQGNNEQFF. Complete variable domain (other parts from reference TRBV5-1 and TRBJ2-1): KAGVTQTPRYLIKTRGQQVTLSCSPISGHRSVSWYQQTPGQGLQFLFEYFSETQRNKGNFPGRFSGRQFSNSRSEMNVSTLELGDSALYLCASSLWPGQGNNEQFFGPGTRLTVL.

The chain carries TRBV11-2 and TRBJ1-4, with TRBD1 as a possible D gene (6 bases). CDR3 length: 15 amino acids. Germline V gene sequence: CDR1 SGHAT, CDR2 FQNNGV. V shed 1 base and J shed 2 bases, with 8 bases lying between them. The CDR3 DNA is TGTGCCAGCAGCTTAGGCGACAGGACTAATGAAAAACTGTTTTTT. Its translation: CASSLGDRTNEKLFF.

CDR3 region: CASSYSTGGQPQHF. The CDR3 DNA is TGTGCCAGCAGTTACTCGACAGGTGGGCAGCCCCAGCATTTT. The V and J genes are TRBV6-6 and TRBJ1-5, with D maybe TRBD1 (6 bases). CDR1 is MNHNY, CDR2 SVGAGI, per germline (reference sequence). This CDR3 has 14 residues. V lost 0 bases to trimming and J lost 7 bases, with 10 bases between them.

V usage is TRBV6-2 or TRBV6-3 and J usage is TRBJ2-7, with D possibly TRBD1 on 6 matching bases. The germline gives CDR1 MNHEY, CDR2 SVGEGT. The CDR3 runs to 14 residues. V dropped 5 bases and J dropped 0 bases, with 11 bases sitting between them. CDR3 sequence: CASSRGQSSYEQYV. CDR3 nucleotides: TGTGCCAGCAGTCGGGGACAAAGCTCCTACGAGCAGTACGTC.

The chain joins TRBV25-1 to TRBJ2-7; perhaps TRBD2 as D (6 bases). The CDR3 length is 17 residues. The germline V gene encodes CDR1 MGHDK and CDR2 SYGVNS. V lost 2 bases and J 4 bases, leaving 21 bases between the germline ends. CDR3 residues: CASSEASPGFGLYEQYV. The DNA of the CDR3 is TGTGCCAGCAGTGAAGCTTCCCCAGGGTTTGGACTATACGAGCAGTACGTC.

This sequence joins TRBV6-6 and TRBJ2-1; D is undetermined. The CDR3 sequence is 15 residues long. CDR1 is MNHNY and CDR2 is SVGAGI in the germline V gene (reference sequence). Trimming removed 9 bases at V and 0 bases at J, with 15 bases between. The CDR3 nucleotides are TGTGCCAGTTTTCGTGATATTAGCTCCTACAATGAGCAGTTCTTC. It yields the protein CASFRDISSYNEQFF.

The V and J genes are TRBV4-1 and TRBJ2-6, with D unresolved. Germline loops: CDR1 MGHRA, CDR2 YSYEKL. Trimming shortened V by 0 bases and J by 3 bases, and 18 bases separated the two germline ends. The length of the CDR3 is 19 residues. CDR3 region: CASSQDPDIWKLGANVLTF. The CDR3 DNA is TGCGCCAGCAGCCAAGATCCCGACATATGGAAGCTTGGGGCCAACGTCCTGACTTTC.

This chain connects TRBV11-2 to TRBJ2-7, with a tentative D call TRBD2 (7 bases). Deletions cut 6 bases from V and 3 bases from J, with 15 bases between. The CDR3 runs 14 residues. CDR1 is SGHAT, CDR2 FQNNGV, per germline. The CDR3 bases are TGTGCCAGCAGGTCTTTGGGAGGGGGCTACGAGCAGTACTTC. Its translation: CASRSLGGGYEQYF.

The chain is built from TRBV10-2 and TRBJ1-2; the match to TRBD1 covers 10 bases. The V segment lost 3 bases and the J segment 7 bases; nucleotides outside the gene matches: 5. This CDR3 spans 14 amino acids. Germline V gene sequence: CDR1 WSHSY, CDR2 SAAADI. The DNA of the CDR3 is TGCGCCAGCAGTGACCGGACAGGGGGTTCTGGCTACACCTTC. Translation: CASSDRTGGSGYTF.

The gene calls are TRBV19 and TRBJ2-3; 7 nucleotides line up with TRBD1. The CDR3 has 13 residues. Germline V gene lookup returns CDR1 LNHDA and CDR2 SQIVND (reference sequence). V lost 11 bases, J lost 4 bases, and 9 bases stayed unmatched. The CDR3 bases are TGTGCCGGCCGGGACAGAGGCTCAGATACGCAGTATTTT. Amino acids: CAGRDRGSDTQYF.

The chain combines TRBV21-1 with TRBJ1-2; the D call of TRBD1 is as the table states it, not checked on the DNA. TRBV21-1 is assigned pseudogene status. The CDR3 contains 15 residues. CDR3 region: CASSKSGRANYGYTF. DNA for the CDR3: TGTGCCAGCAGCAAAAGTGGCAGGGCGAACTATGGCTACACCTTC.

Concerning this clone: A junction end diverges from the germline sequence, so it may reflect a read error. The chain is built from TRBV7-7 and TRBJ2-7; TRBD1 or TRBD2 may be the D gene (6 bases each). Germline loops: CDR1 SSHAT, CDR2 FNYEAQ (reference sequence). CDR3 size: 14 residues. The CDR3 spells CASSLGGPSNEQYF. CDR3 nucleotides: TGTGCTAGCAGCTTAGGGGGGCCGTCGAACGAGCAGTACTTC.

The CDR3 coding sequence is TGCGCCAGCAGCCGGACAGGGGACGATGCTCAGCCCCAGCATTTT. It encodes CASSRTGDDAQPQHF. The chain joins TRBV4-1 to TRBJ1-5; 9 positions agree with TRBD1. Trimming at V came to 4 bases and at J to 6 bases, leaving 7 bases not matched to a gene. CDR3 length: 15 amino acids. Germline CDR1 is MGHRA and CDR2 is YSYEKL.

This clone showed up just once. The chain carries TRBV28 and TRBJ1-2; D is undetermined. Trimming cost V 2 bases and J 5 bases, with 12 bases left between them. The CDR3 is made up of 14 amino acids. CDR1 MDHEN and CDR2 SYDVKM come from the germline V gene. The CDR3 DNA reads as TGTGCCAGCAGTTTAAACCCTAGGGAGTATGGCTACACCTTC. This gives the protein CASSLNPREYGYTF.

The chain has TRBV7-9 and TRBJ2-2; 11 nucleotides match TRBD2. The trim removed 5 bases at V and 0 bases at J, leaving 8 bases unmatched. Germline V CDR1 and CDR2: SEHNR, FQNEAQ (reference sequence). The CDR3 is 18 amino acids. CDR3 coding DNA: TGTGCCAGCAGCAACGGACTAGCGGGTCAATCGAACACCGGGGAGCTGTTTTTT. Amino acid sequence: CASSNGLAGQSNTGELFF.

The V gene is TRBV6-5, the J gene TRBJ2-7; TRBD1 matches 9 bases. Germline assignment: CDR1 MNHEY and CDR2 SVGAGI. Germline trimming cut 7 bases from V and 3 bases from J; bases unmatched to any gene: 1. This CDR3 comprises 12 residues. In DNA form, the CDR3 reads TGTGCCAGCAAGGACAGGGGCTACGAGCAGTACGTC. Its translation is CASKDRGYEQYV.

The chain uses TRBV4-1 and TRBJ2-7; 8 bases are a match to TRBD1. The length of the CDR3 is 15 residues. The junction had 4 bases not matched to a gene; V was cut back by 0 bases and J by 3 bases. Germline V lookup: CDR1 MGHRA, CDR2 YSYEKL. The CDR3 sequence is CASSQDPGQGYEQYV. CDR3 coding DNA: TGCGCCAGCAGCCAAGACCCCGGACAGGGCTACGAGCAGTACGTC.

The J gene is TRBJ2-2, the V gene TRBV6-4; tentatively, D is TRBD1 (6 bases). Trimming stripped 3 bases from V and 2 bases from J, with 13 bases between. The germline gives CDR1 MRHNA, CDR2 SNTAGT. This CDR3 contains 16 residues. In DNA form, the CDR3 reads TGTGCCAGCAGTGAGGTCGGGACAACCAACACCGGGGAGCTGTTTTTT. It translates to CASSEVGTTNTGELFF.

The chain employs TRBV9 and TRBJ2-1, with D possibly matching TRBD2 (6 bases). V was cut by 7 bases and J by 3 bases, with 17 bases left in between. The CDR3 sequence is 15 residues long. CDR1 and CDR2 from the germline V gene are SGDLS and YYNGEE. The CDR3 bases are TGTGCCAGCGCAGGAGGGGTGGGGCACTACAATGAGCAGTTCTTC. Its protein is CASAGGVGHYNEQFF.